What follows are 10 T cell receptor beta chains derived from one specimen sequenced in a study of CXCR3-negative and CXCR3-positive naive CD8 T cells. Study-level results: Naive cells that were CXCR3-positive had more hydrophobic TRB CDR3s (compared with CXCR3-negative naive cells).

These receptors' targets are unknown. The TRB libraries of cDNA were built by UMI-labeled 5' RACE. TCRdb derives one entry per CDR3 protein from the 5' RACE reads, leaving out DNA. The sample totals some 150,000 distinct CDR3 sequences. Sequenced sample: naive CXCR3+ CD8+ T cells from blood. Subset of the sample: CD45RO-CCR7+CD27+CD95- naive CD8+ T cells expressing CXCR3 (TNR3+). These receptors were collected from a human donor in good health. Some clones in this sample may be carry-over from other donors' samples.

This chain uses TRBV14 with TRBJ2-3. The CDR3 has 14 residues. Germline V gene lookup returns CDR1 SGHDN and CDR2 FVKESK. The CDR3 here is CASSHYSSTDTQYF.

V and J are TRBV27 and TRBJ1-2; the D call of TRBD1 rests on TCRdb alone, since no DNA is present to check it. This CDR3 region has 14 residues. Germline V gives CDR1 MNHEY, CDR2 SMNVEV (reference sequence). This CDR3 is CASSFVAGRDGYTF.

The V and J genes are TRBV20-1 and TRBJ2-7; lacking DNA, the TRBD1 call made by TCRdb goes unchecked. Germline loops: CDR1 DFQATT, CDR2 SNEGSKA (reference sequence). The CDR3 totals 13 residues. This CDR3 reads CSARRQGSYEQYF.

The rearrangement uses TRBV27 and TRBJ2-7; the D call from TCRdb, TRBD2, cannot be confirmed without DNA. The CDR3 is 14 amino acids. From germline, CDR1 is MNHEY and CDR2 SMNVEV (reference sequence). The CDR3 region is CASSFAPRGLEQYF.

The chain joins TRBV28 to TRBJ2-7; TCRdb reports TRBD1, a call that lacks DNA to check it against. The CDR3 totals 14 residues. CDR1 is MDHEN, CDR2 SYDVKM, per germline. The CDR3 loop reads CASSHGDTIYEQYF.

The chain links TRBV29-1 to TRBJ1-2; TCRdb selects TRBD1, and the lack of DNA leaves this call unchecked. The CDR3 spans 12 residues. Germline loops: CDR1 SQVTM, CDR2 ANQGSEA. CDR3 region: CSGTTEGGGYTF.

The genes are TRBV12-3 or TRBV12-4 and TRBJ1-5. The CDR3 loop spans 12 amino acids. CDR3 protein: CASSSFFQPQHF.

The V gene is TRBV6-5, the J gene TRBJ2-1; the D call of TRBD2 rests on TCRdb alone, since no DNA is present to check it. Germline V gene sequence: CDR1 MNHEY, CDR2 SVGAGI. The CDR3 is made up of 13 amino acids. The CDR3 here is CASSYGLPHGQFF.

V is TRBV5-5 and J is TRBJ2-7; TCRdb proposes TRBD1, but this gene call is untestable without DNA. The germline V gene has CDR1 SGHKS and CDR2 YYEKEE (reference sequence). This CDR3 spans 15 amino acids. This chain's CDR3 is CASSHTRDSTYEQYF.

CDR3 in amino acids: CASSSRRREQETQYF. This chain connects TRBV7-2 to TRBJ2-5; as DNA is missing, the TRBD2 call by TCRdb cannot be tested. The CDR3 contains 15 residues. Looked up from germline, CDR1 is SGHTA and CDR2 is FQGNSA. Together with reference TRBV7-2 and TRBJ2-5, the CDR3 gives the full variable domain: GAGVSQSPSNKVTEKGKDVELRCDPISGHTALYWYRQSLGQGLEFLIYFQGNSAPDKSGLPSDRFSAERTGGSVSTLTIQRTQQEDSAVYLCASSSRRREQETQYFGPGTRLLVL.